The source of this TCR beta chain is a study of blood T cell repertoires in COVID-19. For the study at large: Specimens from acute and convalescent COVID-19 originated in the United States, Italy and Spain.

In the original workflow: Amplifying reference gene primers gave estimates of nucleated cell counts. TCRdb's table, derived via immunoSEQ multiplex PCR, lists solely in-frame clones and lacks some. V and J calls plus clone size are reproduced from that table; the DNA served to infer D and trimming. Found here are under 200,000 clones, almost 80% of them singletons; the top ten hold roughly a sixth. Deletions cut 5 bases from V and 7 bases from J, with 15 bases between. The CDR3 covers 13 residues. The germline gives CDR1 LGHDT, CDR2 YNNKEL (reference sequence). The table lists this clone with a few counts.

The chain recombines TRBV3-1 (or the pseudogene TRBV3-2) with TRBJ2-7; D might be TRBD2 (7 bases). Sequencing used peripheral blood. This clonotype was sampled from a man aged 55 to 70 with active or convalescent COVID-19. CDR3 region: CASSFQRGGEQYF. The DNA of the CDR3 is TGTGCCAGCAGCTTCCAGAGGGGGGGAGAGCAGTACTTC.